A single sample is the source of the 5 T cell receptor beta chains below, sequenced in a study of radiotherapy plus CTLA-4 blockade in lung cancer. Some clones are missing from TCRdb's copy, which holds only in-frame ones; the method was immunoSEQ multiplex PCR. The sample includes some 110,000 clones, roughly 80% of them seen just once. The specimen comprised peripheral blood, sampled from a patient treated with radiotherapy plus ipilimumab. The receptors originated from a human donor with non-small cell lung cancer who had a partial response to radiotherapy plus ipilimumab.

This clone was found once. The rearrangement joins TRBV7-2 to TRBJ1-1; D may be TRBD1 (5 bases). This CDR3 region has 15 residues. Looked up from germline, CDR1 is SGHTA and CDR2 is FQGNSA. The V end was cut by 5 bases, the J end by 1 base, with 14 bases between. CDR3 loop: CASSPRGPTNTEAFF. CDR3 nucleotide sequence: TGTGCCAGCAGCCCTAGGGGCCCGACGAACACTGAAGCTTTCTTT. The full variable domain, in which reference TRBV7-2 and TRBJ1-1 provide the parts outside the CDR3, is GAGVSQSPSNKVTEKGKDVELRCDPISGHTALYWYRQSLGQGLEFLIYFQGNSAPDKSGLPSDRFSAERTGGSVSTLTIQRTQQEDSAVYLCASSPRGPTNTEAFFGQGTRLTVV.

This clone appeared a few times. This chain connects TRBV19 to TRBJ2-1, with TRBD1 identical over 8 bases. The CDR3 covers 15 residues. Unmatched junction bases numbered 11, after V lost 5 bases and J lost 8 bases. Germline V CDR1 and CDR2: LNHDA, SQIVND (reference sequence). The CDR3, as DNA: TGTGCCAGTAGTTTGCAGGGGGCACCATCCCATGAGCAGTTCTTC. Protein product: CASSLQGAPSHEQFF.

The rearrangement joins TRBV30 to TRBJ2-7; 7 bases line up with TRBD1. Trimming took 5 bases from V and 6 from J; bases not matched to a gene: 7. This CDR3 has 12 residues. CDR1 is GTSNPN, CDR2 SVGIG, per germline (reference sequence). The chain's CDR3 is CAWGQTGVEQYF. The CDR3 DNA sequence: TGTGCCTGGGGGCAAACAGGGGTCGAGCAGTACTTC.

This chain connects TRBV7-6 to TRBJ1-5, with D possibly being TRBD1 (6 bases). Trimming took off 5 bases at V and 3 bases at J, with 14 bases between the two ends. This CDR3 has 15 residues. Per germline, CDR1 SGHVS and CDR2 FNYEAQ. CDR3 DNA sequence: TGTGCCAGCAGCGCTTGGGGGGGACACAATCAGCCCCAGCATTTT. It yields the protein CASSAWGGHNQPQHF.

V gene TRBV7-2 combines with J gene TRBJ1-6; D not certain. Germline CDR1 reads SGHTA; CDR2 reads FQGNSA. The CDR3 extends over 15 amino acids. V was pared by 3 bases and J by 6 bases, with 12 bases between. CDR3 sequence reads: CASSLGFGGNSPLHF. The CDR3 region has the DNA TGTGCCAGCAGCTTGGGGTTCGGAGGTAATTCACCCCTCCACTTT.